This T cell receptor beta chain was sequenced in a study of blood T cell repertoires in COVID-19. Study in general: The cDNA or gDNA used as material had been derived from T cells, B-cell-depleted T cells, or PBMCs.

The CDR3 is made up of 15 amino acids. V lost 5 bases, J lost 0 bases, and 11 bases lay in between. The germline gives CDR1 LGHDT, CDR2 YNNKEL (reference sequence). Living in 25 or so US areas, the participants were between 18 and 89 years of age. Assignment of participants to cohorts was predicated upon participant-reported clinical history. Produced via immunoSEQ multiplex PCR; TCRdb's table is partial and in-frame only. The data show roughly 430,000 clones, 88% seen once. The material sequenced was PBMCs or T cells enriched from blood (not recorded which). The sequence was obtained from a woman in her 40s with acute COVID-19. The chain carries TRBV3-1 (or the pseudogene TRBV3-2) and TRBJ1-3; no definite D call. The CDR3 protein is CASSDTPSSGNTIYF. The CDR3 region has the DNA TGTGCCAGCAGCGACACCCCCAGCTCTGGAAACACCATATATTTT.